This T cell receptor beta chain was sequenced in a study of PD-1 blockade in classical Hodgkin lymphoma. V was trimmed by 0 bases and J by 7 bases, leaving 10 bases between them. Germline V gene sequence: CDR1 SGHNT, CDR2 YENEEA. The length of the CDR3 is 14 residues. Time point meaning: newly diagnosed, previously untreated cHL patient sample. Magnetic negative selection was used to purify CD4+ T cells from thawed PBMCs. It was PBMCs in newly diagnosed, untreated classical Hodgkin lymphoma that served as comparison. Study outcomes and limitations: Why repertoires differed is undefined; disease activity or prior therapy possibly contributed. Newly diagnosed patients had baseline TCR diversity that was reportedly lower than that of healthy donors.

The data were produced by immunoSEQ multiplex PCR, yet TCRdb's version contains in-frame clones alone and is incomplete. The sample shows approximately 20,000 clones, approximately 89% of them seen only once. Worth noting for this clone: Its target is unknown.

Sequences were obtained from CD4+ T cells from blood. The chain couples TRBV11-3 to TRBJ2-1; D possibly uses TRBD1 or TRBD2 (5 bases each). This receptor was taken from a human donor with classical Hodgkin lymphoma. CDR3 DNA: TGTGCCAGCAGCTTAGAGGCAGGGACGAATGAGCAGTTCTTC. Amino acids: CASSLEAGTNEQFF.